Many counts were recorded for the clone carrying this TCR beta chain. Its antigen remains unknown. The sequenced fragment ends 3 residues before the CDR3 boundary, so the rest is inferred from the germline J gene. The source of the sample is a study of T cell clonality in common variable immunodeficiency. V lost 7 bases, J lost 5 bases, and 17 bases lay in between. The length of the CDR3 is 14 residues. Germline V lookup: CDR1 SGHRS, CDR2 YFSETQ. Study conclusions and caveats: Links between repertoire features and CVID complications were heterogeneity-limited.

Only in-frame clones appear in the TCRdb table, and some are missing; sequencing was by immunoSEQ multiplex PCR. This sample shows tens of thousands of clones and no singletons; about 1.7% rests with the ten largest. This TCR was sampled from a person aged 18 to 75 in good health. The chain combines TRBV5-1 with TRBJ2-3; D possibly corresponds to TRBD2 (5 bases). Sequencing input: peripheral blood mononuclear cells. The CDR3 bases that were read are TGCGCCAGCTCGAAGAGCGGAGGAGGAGATACG. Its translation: CASSKSGGGDT. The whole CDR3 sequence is CASSKSGGGDTQYF.